The 22 T cell receptor beta chains reported below all come from one sample, sequenced in a study of cytomegalovirus exposure and HLA in healthy donors. Libraries were prepared by immunoSEQ multiplex PCR; TCRdb keeps only in-frame clonotypes and omits some of them. The repertoire includes around 150,000 clones, more than 75% of them detected once, and around 3% sits in the top ten. Sequencing was done on a sample of PBMCs. The receptors were gathered from a man between 18 and 29 years old in good health and CMV-seronegative.

The chain joins TRBV30 to TRBJ1-2; 7 positions agree with TRBD1. V lost 2 bases and J lost 7; bases outside the gene matches: 13. CDR3 length: 15 residues. Germline-derived CDR1 and CDR2 are GTSNPN and SVGIG (reference sequence). CDR3 loop: CAWSLLQGTGRGYTF. For the CDR3, the DNA is TGTGCCTGGAGTCTATTACAGGGGACCGGGCGTGGCTACACCTTC. Full variable domain (rest looked up from reference TRBV30 and TRBJ1-2): SQTIHQWPATLVQPVGSPLSLECTVEGTSNPNLYWYRQAAGRGLQLLFYSVGIGQISSEVPQNLSASRPQDRQFILSSKKLLLSDSGFYLCAWSLLQGTGRGYTFGSGTRLTVV.

The rearrangement uses TRBV4-2 and TRBJ1-5; D is uncertain. Per germline, CDR1 LGHNA and CDR2 YNFKEQ. V was shortened by 0 bases and J by 3 bases, with 9 bases between the two germline ends. The CDR3 is 15 residues long. In nucleotides, the CDR3 is TGTGCCAGCAGCCAAGATTCAGGATTCAATCAGCCCCAGCATTTT. It codes for CASSQDSGFNQPQHF.

This sequence joins TRBV5-1 and TRBJ2-1; 11 bases are shared with TRBD1. With V trimmed by 2 bases and J by 2 bases, 3 bases remained unmatched. Germline CDR1 is SGHRS and CDR2 is YFSETQ. The CDR3 is 16 residues long. The CDR3 DNA is TGCGCCAGCAGCTTCGGGACAGGGGGTCCCTACAATGAGCAGTTCTTC. Protein product: CASSFGTGGPYNEQFF. The complete variable domain, with remaining parts taken from reference TRBV5-1 and TRBJ2-1, reads KAGVTQTPRYLIKTRGQQVTLSCSPISGHRSVSWYQQTPGQGLQFLFEYFSETQRNKGNFPGRFSGRQFSNSRSEMNVSTLELGDSALYLCASSFGTGGPYNEQFFGPGTRLTVL.

V usage is TRBV13 and J usage is TRBJ1-2; 10 nucleotides match TRBD1. The V gene end was trimmed by 5 bases and the J gene end by 3 bases; junction bases not matched to a gene: 12. The CDR3 contains 17 residues. Germline-derived CDR1 and CDR2 are PRHDT and FYEKMQ (reference sequence). DNA of the CDR3: TGTGCCAGCAGCGTCGGGACAGGGGACGCGTGGGACTATGGCTACACCTTC. This sequence encodes CASSVGTGDAWDYGYTF.

The chain carries TRBV6-1 and TRBJ1-5; no reliable D call. Per the germline V gene, CDR1 is MNHNS and CDR2 is SASEGT. The CDR3 totals 18 residues. V was shortened by 3 bases and J by 4 bases, with 22 bases between the two germline ends. CDR3 DNA sequence: TGTGCCAGCAGTGACATAAGAGGCAGCCTACGAATTAATCAGCCCCAGCATTTT. Encoded protein: CASSDIRGSLRINQPQHF.

This CDR3 reads CASSQQGQEIYEQYF. The CDR3 DNA follows: TGCGCCAGCAGCCAACAGGGACAGGAGATCTACGAGCAGTACTTC. The chain links TRBV4-1 to TRBJ2-7; 8 bases align to TRBD1. J gave up 3 bases and V 2 bases, and 6 bases lay outside the gene matches. Germline V CDR1 and CDR2: MGHRA, YSYEKL. The CDR3 covers 15 residues.

The rearrangement joins TRBV10-3 to TRBJ1-1; 7 bases map to TRBD1. Losses at the gene ends were 6 bases for V and 0 bases for J; bases not matched to a gene: 4. Germline V gene lookup returns CDR1 ENHRY and CDR2 SYGVKD. The CDR3 has 14 amino acids. CDR3: CAIRQGTLNTEAFF. The CDR3 region has the DNA TGTGCCATCAGACAGGGGACCCTGAACACTGAAGCTTTCTTT.

The gene calls are TRBV6-5 and TRBJ1-5; possible D gene TRBD1, 6 bases. V lost 6 bases and J 2 bases, leaving 14 bases between the germline ends. This CDR3 has 15 amino acids. CDR1 MNHEY and CDR2 SVGAGI come from the germline V gene. The CDR3 bases are TGTGCCAGCAGACAACAGGGCAAGGGCAATCAGCCCCAGCATTTT. Protein: CASRQQGKGNQPQHF.

The DNA of the CDR3 is TGTGCCAGCAGCGCCAGCTCTGGAAACACCATATATTTT. Residues: CASSASSGNTIYF. The rearrangement links TRBV6-5 to TRBJ1-3; D is ambiguous. Trimming cost V 6 bases and J 0 bases, with 6 bases left between them. The CDR3 totals 13 residues. Germline assignment: CDR1 MNHEY and CDR2 SVGAGI.

The CDR3: CASSPGQGMSNEQYF. The CDR3 DNA reads as TGTGCCAGCAGCCCAGGACAGGGGATGAGTAACGAGCAGTACTTC. The chain has TRBV21-1 and TRBJ2-7; the D call in the table, TRBD1, was not verified against the DNA. TRBV21-1 is reported as a pseudogene. The CDR3 spans 15 residues.

This clone came up a few times. This chain links TRBV29-1 with TRBJ1-1; the D is unclear. Trimming left V 7 bases short and J 1 base short, with 13 bases between. CDR1 SQVTM and CDR2 ANQGSEA come from the germline V gene. The CDR3 contains 13 residues. The CDR3 coding sequence is TGCAGCGCTGAGACCCGGGGGAACACTGAAGCTTTCTTT. This gives the protein CSAETRGNTEAFF.

This chain joins TRBV2 and TRBJ2-3; 9 bases are shared with TRBD2. V shed 5 bases, J shed 7 bases, and the junction held 7 bases outside the gene matches. The length of the CDR3 is 14 residues. Looked up from germline, CDR1 is SNHLY and CDR2 is FYNNEI. The CDR3 DNA follows: TGTGCCAGCAGTATGGGCGGGGGGGCGAATACGCAGTATTTT. It translates to CASSMGGGANTQYF.

This chain's CDR3 is CASSLQGLINEQYV. CDR3 DNA: TGTGCCAGCAGCCTTCAGGGGCTTATCAACGAGCAGTACGTC. The chain links TRBV4-2 to TRBJ2-7; a possible D gene is TRBD1 (6 bases). The germline gives CDR1 LGHNA, CDR2 YNFKEQ. The CDR3 totals 14 residues. V was trimmed by 4 bases and J by 5 bases, leaving 15 bases between them.

The chain combines TRBV5-6 with TRBJ2-7; 7 bases fit TRBD2. Germline values: CDR1 SGHDT, CDR2 YYEEEE. The CDR3 extends over 12 amino acids. V lost 5 bases and J lost 4; bases outside the gene matches: 3. CDR3 sequence (DNA): TGTGCCAGCAGGGGAGGGATGTACGAGCAGTACTTC. Translated: CASRGGMYEQYF. Filled out from reference TRBV5-6 and TRBJ2-7, the complete variable domain reads DAGVTQSPTHLIKTRGQQVTLRCSPKSGHDTVSWYQQALGQGPQFIFQYYEEEERQRGNFPDRFSGHQFPNYSSELNVNALLLGDSALYLCASRGGMYEQYFGPGTRLTVT.

The chain uses TRBV7-6 and TRBJ2-7, with 8 nucleotides matching TRBD2. The ends lost 4 bases at V and 0 bases at J; junction bases unmatched: 8. CDR1 SGHVS and CDR2 FNYEAQ come from the germline V gene. The CDR3 spans 16 residues. CDR3 amino acids: CASSSDPGLGSYEQYF. The DNA of the CDR3 is TGTGCCAGCAGCTCCGATCCGGGACTAGGCTCCTACGAGCAGTACTTC.

The genes are TRBV2 and TRBJ2-1, with D unclear. Germline V gene sequence: CDR1 SNHLY, CDR2 FYNNEI. The V gene lost 4 bases and the J gene lost 0 bases, with 13 bases spanning the gap. The CDR3 totals 16 residues. Written as DNA, the CDR3 is TGTGCCAGCAGTGTGGAAGCGTCGAGCTCCTACAATGAGCAGTTCTTC. It codes for CASSVEASSSYNEQFF.

The chain links TRBV7-9 to TRBJ1-2; D is uncertain. V gave up 4 bases and J gave up 8 bases, with 17 bases separating them. CDR1 is SEHNR, CDR2 FQNEAQ, per germline (reference sequence). The CDR3 length is 14 residues. The CDR3 here is CASSSFQEAMGYTF. CDR3 DNA: TGTGCCAGCAGCTCTTTTCAGGAAGCAATGGGCTACACCTTC.

The chain is built from TRBV21-1 and TRBJ2-7; the table names TRBD1, a call not compared with the DNA. TRBV21-1 is designated a pseudogene. The CDR3 has 17 residues. The chain's CDR3 is CASSKCSSDRASYEQYF. The CDR3 DNA follows: TGTGCCAGCAGCAAATGCTCCTCGGACAGGGCATCCTACGAGCAGTACTTC.

This clone has only one observation. One junction end does not reproduce the germline sequence, and a read error may be involved. This chain connects TRBV7-7 to TRBJ2-3; D is possibly TRBD2 (6 bases). CDR1 SSHAT and CDR2 FNYEAQ come from the germline V gene (reference sequence). This CDR3 region has 14 residues. CDR3: CASSLRGSTDTQYF. The DNA for the CDR3 is TGTGCTAGCAGCTTACGGGGGAGCACAGATACGCAGTATTTT.

The chain is built from TRBV28 and TRBJ1-2, with a weak D call TRBD1 (5 bases). Germline loops: CDR1 MDHEN, CDR2 SYDVKM. This CDR3 region has 16 residues. The V end was cut by 3 bases, the J end by 3 bases, with 17 bases between. This CDR3 reads CASSLEGKVAYYGYTF. DNA of the CDR3: TGTGCCAGCAGTTTGGAGGGGAAAGTAGCCTACTATGGCTACACCTTC.

The rearrangement joins TRBV29-1 to TRBJ1-1, with D unresolved. This CDR3 is 13 amino acids long. The V gene lost 3 bases and the J gene lost 0 bases, with 8 bases spanning the gap. Looked up from germline, CDR1 is SQVTM and CDR2 is ANQGSEA. The CDR3 sequence is CSVEAALNTEAFF. CDR3 nucleotide sequence: TGCAGCGTTGAGGCGGCATTGAACACTGAAGCTTTCTTT.

This chain links TRBV5-4 with TRBJ2-7; 9 bases line up with TRBD1. Germline V gene lookup returns CDR1 SGHNT and CDR2 YYREEE (reference sequence). With V trimmed by 4 bases and J by 2 bases, 10 bases remained unmatched. This CDR3 is 16 amino acids long. The CDR3 loop is CASSPPRTGAPYEQYF. The CDR3 DNA is TGTGCCAGCAGCCCCCCTCGGACAGGGGCTCCCTACGAGCAGTACTTC.